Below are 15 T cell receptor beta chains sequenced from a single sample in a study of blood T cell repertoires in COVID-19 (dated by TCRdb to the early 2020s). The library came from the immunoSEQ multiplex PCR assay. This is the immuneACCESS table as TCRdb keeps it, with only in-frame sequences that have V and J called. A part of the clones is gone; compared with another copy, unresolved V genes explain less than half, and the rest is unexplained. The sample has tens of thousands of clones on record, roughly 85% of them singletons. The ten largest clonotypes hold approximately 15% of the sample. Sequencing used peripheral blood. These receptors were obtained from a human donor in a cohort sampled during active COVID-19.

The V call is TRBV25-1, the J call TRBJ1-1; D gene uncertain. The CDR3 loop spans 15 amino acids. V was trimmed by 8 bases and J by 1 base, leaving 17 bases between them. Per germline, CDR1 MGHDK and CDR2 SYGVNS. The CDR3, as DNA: TGTGCCAGCCGACCAAACTACACCCCGAACACTGAAGCTTTCTTT. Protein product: CASRPNYTPNTEAFF.

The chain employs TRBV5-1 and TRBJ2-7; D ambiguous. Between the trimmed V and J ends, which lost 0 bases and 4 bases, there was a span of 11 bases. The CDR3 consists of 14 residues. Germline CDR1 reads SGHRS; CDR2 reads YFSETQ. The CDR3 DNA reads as TGCGCCAGCAGCTTGGCCCTCGGAGCTTACGAGCAGTACTTC. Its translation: CASSLALGAYEQYF.

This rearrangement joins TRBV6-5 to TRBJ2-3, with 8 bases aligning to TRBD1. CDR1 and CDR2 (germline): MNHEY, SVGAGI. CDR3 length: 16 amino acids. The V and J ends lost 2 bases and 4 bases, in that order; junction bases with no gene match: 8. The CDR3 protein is CASSYVMGTGSDTQYF. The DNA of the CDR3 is TGTGCCAGCAGTTACGTTATGGGGACAGGCTCAGATACGCAGTATTTT.

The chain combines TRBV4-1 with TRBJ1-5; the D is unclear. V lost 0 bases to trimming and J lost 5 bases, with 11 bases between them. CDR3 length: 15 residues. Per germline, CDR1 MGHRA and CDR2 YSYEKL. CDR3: CASSQDPGDDQPQHF. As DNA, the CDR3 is TGCGCCAGCAGCCAAGATCCCGGGGATGATCAGCCCCAGCATTTT.

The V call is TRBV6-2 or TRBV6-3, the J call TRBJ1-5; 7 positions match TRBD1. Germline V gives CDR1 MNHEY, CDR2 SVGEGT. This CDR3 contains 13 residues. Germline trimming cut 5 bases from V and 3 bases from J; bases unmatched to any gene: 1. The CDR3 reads CASSDRANQPQHF. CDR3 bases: TGTGCCAGCAGTGACAGGGCCAATCAGCCCCAGCATTTT.

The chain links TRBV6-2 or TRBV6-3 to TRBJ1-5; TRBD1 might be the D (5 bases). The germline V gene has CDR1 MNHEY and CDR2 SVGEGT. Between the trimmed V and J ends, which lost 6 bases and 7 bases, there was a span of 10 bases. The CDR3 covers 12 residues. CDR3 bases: TGTGCCAGCAGCTATCAGGGCCAGCCCCAGCATTTT. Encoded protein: CASSYQGQPQHF.

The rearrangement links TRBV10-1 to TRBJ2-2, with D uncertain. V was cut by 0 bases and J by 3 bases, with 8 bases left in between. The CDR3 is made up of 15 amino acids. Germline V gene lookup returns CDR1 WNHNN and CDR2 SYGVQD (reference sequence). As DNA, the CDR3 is TGCGCCAGCAGTGAGTCGCGGAGTTACACCGGGGAGCTGTTTTTT. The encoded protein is CASSESRSYTGELFF.

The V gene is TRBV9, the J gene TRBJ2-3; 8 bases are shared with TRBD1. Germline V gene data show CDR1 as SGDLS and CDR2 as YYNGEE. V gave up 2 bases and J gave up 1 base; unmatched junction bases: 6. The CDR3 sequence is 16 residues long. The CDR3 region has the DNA TGTGCCAGCAGCGTTAAGCCGGGACAGGGCACAGATACGCAGTATTTT. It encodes CASSVKPGQGTDTQYF.

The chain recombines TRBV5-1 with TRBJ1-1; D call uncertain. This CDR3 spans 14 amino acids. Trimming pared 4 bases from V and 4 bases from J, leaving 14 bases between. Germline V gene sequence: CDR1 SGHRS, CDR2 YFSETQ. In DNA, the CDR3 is TGCGCCAGCAGCGTCCGGGAAGACCTCACTGAAGCTTTCTTT. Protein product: CASSVREDLTEAFF.

The CDR3 loop reads CAWSSPGRGTSVRTEAFF. In DNA form, the CDR3 reads TGTGCCTGGAGTTCACCCGGCAGGGGTACTTCCGTGCGCACTGAAGCTTTCTTT. The chain employs TRBV30 and TRBJ1-1; D may be TRBD1 (6 bases). This CDR3 has 18 amino acids. The germline gives CDR1 GTSNPN, CDR2 SVGIG (reference sequence). Deletions cut 2 bases from V and 4 bases from J, with 26 bases between.

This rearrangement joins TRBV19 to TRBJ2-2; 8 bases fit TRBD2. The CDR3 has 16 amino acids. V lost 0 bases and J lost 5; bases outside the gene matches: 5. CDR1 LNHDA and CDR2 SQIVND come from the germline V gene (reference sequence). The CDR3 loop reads CASSIERLARTGELFF. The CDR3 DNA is TGTGCCAGTAGTATAGAAAGACTAGCGAGAACCGGGGAGCTGTTTTTT. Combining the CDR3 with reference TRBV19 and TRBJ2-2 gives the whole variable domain DGGITQSPKYLFRKEGQNVTLSCEQNLNHDAMYWYRQDPGQGLRLIYYSQIVNDFQKGDIAEGYSVSREKKESFPLTVTSAQKNPTAFYLCASSIERLARTGELFFGEGSRLTVL.

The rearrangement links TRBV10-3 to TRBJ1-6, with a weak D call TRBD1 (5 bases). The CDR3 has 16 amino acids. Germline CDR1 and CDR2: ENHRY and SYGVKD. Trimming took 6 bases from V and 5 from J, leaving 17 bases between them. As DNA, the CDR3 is TGTGCCATCAGCAAAACAGGAGGGGTGAATAATTCACCCCTCCACTTT. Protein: CAISKTGGVNNSPLHF.

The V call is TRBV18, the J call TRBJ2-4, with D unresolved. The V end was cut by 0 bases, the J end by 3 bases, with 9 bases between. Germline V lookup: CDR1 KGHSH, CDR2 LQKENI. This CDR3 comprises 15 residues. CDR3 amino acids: CASSPPGSGKNIQYF. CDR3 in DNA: TGTGCCAGCTCACCACCGGGCAGTGGCAAAAACATTCAGTACTTC.

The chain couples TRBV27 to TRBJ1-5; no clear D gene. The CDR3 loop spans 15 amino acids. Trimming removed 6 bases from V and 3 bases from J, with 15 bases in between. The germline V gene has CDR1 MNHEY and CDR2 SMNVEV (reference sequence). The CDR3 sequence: CASRKVAGNNQPQHF. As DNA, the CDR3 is TGTGCCAGCAGGAAGGTGGCAGGAAACAATCAGCCCCAGCATTTT.

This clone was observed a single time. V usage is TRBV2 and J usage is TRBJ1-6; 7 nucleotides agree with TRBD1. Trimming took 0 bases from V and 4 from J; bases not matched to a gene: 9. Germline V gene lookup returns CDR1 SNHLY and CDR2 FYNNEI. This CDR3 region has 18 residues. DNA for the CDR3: TGTGCCAGCAGTGAAGCCAATCCGGGACAGCCATATAATTCACCCCTCCACTTT. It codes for CASSEANPGQPYNSPLHF.